The clone carrying this T cell receptor (beta chain) has a handful of counts. The antigen remains unidentified. This specimen belongs to a study of CD8 T cells in ankylosing spondylitis. Study-level results: Among TCR beta sequences, a motif of eight highly homologous variants appeared characteristic of ankylosing spondylitis blood.

The CDR3 totals 13 residues. V shed 0 bases, J shed 14 bases, and the junction held 9 bases outside the gene matches. Germline CDR1 reads SQVTM; CDR2 reads ANQGSEA. TCRdb re-analysed the 5' RACE reads in MiXCR, keeping a single row per CDR3 protein. Of 650,000 to 800,000 distinct CDR3 sequences in the sample, about 20% were seen once. The source of this sequence is a male donor with ankylosing spondylitis. J is TRBJ1-4 and V is TRBV29-1; TRBD1 matches at 7 bases. Sequencing was carried out using blood, either unsorted or a sorted T cell fraction (not recorded which). CDR3 sequence reads: CSVEEGGQRNLFF. The CDR3 DNA reads TGCAGCGTTGAAGAGGGGGGACAGCGTAATCTGTTTTTT.